These T cell receptor beta chains were read from a single sample in a study of graft-versus-host responses after intestinal transplantation. Sequenced by immunoSEQ multiplex PCR; TCRdb stores in-frame clones only, minus some. The sample includes roughly 99,000 clones, 87% of them seen just once. The antigens these receptors bind are not known. The starting material was unstimulated CD4+ T cells sorted from spleen or lymph node cells, obtained before transplant. The origin of the receptors is a human donor who was the organ donor for an intestinal transplant. Both conserved end residues are part of each CDR3. D genes are given only for firm matches. Rows give clone size only sometimes, using once, few, many, or a class for an expanded clone.

NA,TRBV7-2,NA,TRBJ2-1,TGTGCCAGCAGCGGACCGGGCCTAAGAGGGGTCTATGAGCAGTTCTTC,CASSGPGLRGVYEQFF
NA,TRBV5-1,NA,TRBJ2-4,TGCGCCAGCAGCCCGACGGATCCTACGATAGCCAAAAACATTCAGTACTTC,CASSPTDPTIAKNIQYF
TRBD2,TRBV18,NA,TRBJ2-1,TGTGCCAGCTCACCATTACGCGGGGGGCAGGATGAGCAGTTCTTC,CASSPLRGGQDEQFF
TRBD2,TRBV5-4,NA,TRBJ2-1,TGTGCCAGCAGCTTGCTAACTGGACTAGCGGGAATGGATGAGCAGTTCTTC,CASSLLTGLAGMDEQFF
TRBD1,TRBV2,NA,TRBJ1-1,TGTGCCAGCAGCTACAGACAGGGGGCGGGTGAAGCTTTCTTT,CASSYRQGAGEAFF
NA,TRBV11-2,NA,TRBJ2-1,TGTGCCAGCAGCATTAGCGGACTTACCTACAATGAGCAGTTCTTC,CASSISGLTYNEQFF
TRBD2,TRBV5-5,NA,TRBJ2-3,TGTGCCAGCAGCCACGGGACTAGCGGAAGCACAGATACGCAGTATTTT,CASSHGTSGSTDTQYF
NA,TRBV5-1,NA,TRBJ2-7,TGCGCCAGCAGCCCGAGGAACTCCTACGAGCAGTACTTC,CASSPRNSYEQYF
NA,TRBV2,NA,TRBJ2-3,TGTGCCAGCACCGTCGACTATTACACAGATACGCAGTATTTT,CASTVDYYTDTQYF
TRBD1,TRBV5-1,NA,TRBJ2-5,TGCGCCAGCAGGGGACAGGTTTCGTCGGAGACCCAGTACTTC,CASRGQVSSETQYF
TRBD1,TRBV4-2,once,TRBJ1-5,TGTGCCAGCAGCCAAGAGGCCTTGGGGACAGGAAATCAGCCCCAGCATTTT,CASSQEALGTGNQPQHF
TRBD2,TRBV7-8,NA,TRBJ2-7,TGTGCCAGCAGCTTAATGAGCGGGGCTCCGGACGAGCAGTACTTC,CASSLMSGAPDEQYF
TRBD2,TRBV6-1,NA,TRBJ2-1,TGTGCCAGCAGCCCTGGACTAGCGGGCCACAATGAGCAGTTCTTC,CASSPGLAGHNEQFF
NA,TRBV19,few,TRBJ1-2,TGTGCCAGTAAGGGGGACGGCTACACCTTC,CASKGDGYTF
TRBD1,TRBV6-5,NA,TRBJ2-1,TGTGCCAGCAAAGCCCCGGGGACAGCCCACAATGAGCAGTTCTTC,CASKAPGTAHNEQFF
NA,TRBV10-1,NA,TRBJ2-1,TGCGCCAGCAGTGAGTCCGCGGGCGTAAAGCAGTTCTTC,CASSESAGVKQFF
NA,TRBV19,NA,TRBJ2-5,TGTGCCAGTAGTGGGCCGTACCGGGGGAGCCAGTACCAAGAGACCCAGTACTTC,CASSGPYRGSQYQETQYF
TRBD2,TRBV4-2,NA,TRBJ2-5,TGTGCCAGCAGCCAAGGACTAGCTGGGGAGACCCAGTACTTC,CASSQGLAGETQYF
NA,TRBV18,NA,TRBJ2-6,TGTGCCAGCTCACCAAACCGGGACTCTGGGGCCAACGTCCTGACTTTC,CASSPNRDSGANVLTF
NA,TRBV27,NA,TRBJ1-6,TGTGCCAGCAGGGGTTGGGGGAATAATTCACCCCTCCACTTT,CASRGWGNNSPLHF